This T cell receptor (beta chain) was recorded in a study of beta chain features in type 1 diabetes. Broader study findings: Compared with healthy donors, patients appeared to share more similar naive, central memory and regulatory TCRB repertoires. A pattern of fewer insertions and more deletions at VDJ junctions was seen in type 1 diabetes patients. Type 1 diabetes patients had moderately but significantly shorter TCRB CDR3s in all four CD4+ subsets.

This clone was seen a few times. Its antigen is unidentified. The sequenced template was cDNA made from the entire isolated RNA. TCRdb's table, derived via immunoSEQ multiplex PCR, lists solely in-frame clones and lacks some. The sample has hundreds of thousands of clones, roughly an eighth seen once. CDR3 length: 14 residues. With 5 bases removed from V and 1 base from J, the gap between germline ends came to 10 bases. Germline CDR1 reads MNHEY; CDR2 reads SMNVEV (reference sequence). Each of the CD4+ naive, central memory, regulatory and stem cell-like memory populations was sorted via CD45RO/CCR7/CD25/CD127/CD95/CD27.

Sequencing used naive CD4+ T cells from blood. The receptor comes from a man aged 18 to 30 with type 1 diabetes. The chain has TRBV27 and TRBJ2-3; D tentatively fits TRBD1 or TRBD2 (6 bases each). The DNA of the CDR3 is TGTGCCAGCAGTCAGGGGACTCGCACAGATACGCAGTATTTT. Amino acid sequence: CASSQGTRTDTQYF.